This entry lists 5 T cell receptor beta chains sequenced from one sample in a study of blood T cells in healthy people across ages. Together with a sample-barcoded 5' primer, a J-beta primer mix was included in a second PCR lasting about 7 to 11 cycles. Each CDR3 protein gets one entry after TCRdb re-called the 5' RACE reads with MiXCR. The data contain around 850,000 distinct CDR3 sequences, roughly 35% of them singletons. The material sequenced was blood. The receptor set was obtained from a man younger than 30 in good health.

This clonotype showed up many times. The chain employs TRBV29-1 and TRBJ2-7; possibly TRBD1 for D (6 bases). The CDR3 sequence is 12 residues long. Germline V gene sequence: CDR1 SQVTM, CDR2 ANQGSEA. With 6 bases removed from V and 0 bases from J, the gap between germline ends came to 9 bases. The CDR3 region has the DNA TGCAGCGTAAAGGACAGCTCCTACGAGCAGTACTTC. Protein product: CSVKDSSYEQYF.

Only a few counts were recorded for this clonotype. This sequence joins TRBV20-1 and TRBJ2-7; D is unresolved. This CDR3 comprises 14 residues. CDR1 is DFQATT, CDR2 SNEGSKA, per germline (reference sequence). V lost 5 bases and J lost 3, with 17 bases in between. The CDR3 bases are TGCAGTGCTCGCAAAATAACAGCAAACTACGAGCAGTACTTC. Its translation is CSARKITANYEQYF.

Concerning this clonotype: Given a much more abundant clone one base away, this may be a read error. V usage is TRBV29-1 and J usage is TRBJ2-1, with 8 positions matching TRBD2. V shed 3 bases and J 0 bases; nucleotides not matched to a gene: 4. The CDR3 totals 15 residues. Germline CDR1 is SQVTM and CDR2 is ANQGSEA. The CDR3 spells CSVDSGNSSYNEQFF. The CDR3 DNA reads as TGCAGCGTTGATAGCGGGAACAGCTCCTACAATGAGCAGTTCTTC.

The chain uses TRBV12-3 or TRBV12-4 and TRBJ2-1; D ambiguous. Trimming pared 4 bases from V and 10 bases from J, leaving 20 bases between. The CDR3 extends over 15 amino acids. Written as DNA, the CDR3 is TGTGCCAGCAGTTCTGTGGACGAGGCTCCCCACGAGCAGTTCTTC. Protein sequence: CASSSVDEAPHEQFF.

This clonotype was found once. The chain couples TRBV7-6 to TRBJ1-2; D perhaps matches TRBD1 (5 bases). The V gene lost 5 bases and the J gene lost 8 bases, with 15 bases spanning the gap. This CDR3 is built from 13 residues. Per germline, CDR1 SGHVS and CDR2 FNYEAQ. The CDR3 DNA follows: TGTGCCAGCAGCGTAGGAGGGGAGGAGGGCTACACCTTC. Amino acids: CASSVGGEEGYTF.